This T cell receptor beta chain was profiled in a study of cytomegalovirus exposure and HLA in healthy donors. Regarding the study as a whole: Earlier results showed most TCR beta V segments being productive about 87% or about 30% of the time. The HLA-A and HLA-B alleles of most subjects were reportedly predicted accurately from TCR beta sequences. Roughly uniform depth of sequencing across donors was assumed in presence/absence analyses.

A word on this clone: Its antigen is not known.

V lost 7 bases to trimming and J lost 5 bases, with 11 bases between them. The CDR3 sequence is 13 residues long. CDR1 is WNHNN and CDR2 is SYGVQD in the germline V gene (reference sequence). The primer mix had 60 Vbeta and 13 Jbeta primers. This table comes from immunoSEQ multiplex PCR, and its TCRdb copy is limited to in-frame clones, with some not included. The sample yields some 85,000 clones, approximately 84% seen once. The sample consisted of PBMCs. The origin of this receptor is a man between 18 and 29 years old in good health and CMV-seronegative. V and J are TRBV10-1 and TRBJ2-2, with D unclear. The CDR3 DNA sequence: TGCGCCAGCACAATTCGGGTGACCGGGGAGCTGTTTTTT. This translates into CASTIRVTGELFF.